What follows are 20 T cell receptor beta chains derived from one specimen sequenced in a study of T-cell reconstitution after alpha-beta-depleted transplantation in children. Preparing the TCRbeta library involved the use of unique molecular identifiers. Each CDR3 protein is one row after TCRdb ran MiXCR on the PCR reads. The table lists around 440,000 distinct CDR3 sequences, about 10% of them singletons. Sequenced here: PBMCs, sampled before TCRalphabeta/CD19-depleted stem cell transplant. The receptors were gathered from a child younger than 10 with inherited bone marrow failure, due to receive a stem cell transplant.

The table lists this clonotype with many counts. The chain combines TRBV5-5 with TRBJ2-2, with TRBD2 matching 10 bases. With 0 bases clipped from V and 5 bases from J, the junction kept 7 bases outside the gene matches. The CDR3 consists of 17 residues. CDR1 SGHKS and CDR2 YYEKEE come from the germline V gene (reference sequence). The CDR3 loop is CASSLVLAGVGTGELFF. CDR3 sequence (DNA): TGTGCCAGCAGCTTGGTCCTAGCGGGAGTTGGAACCGGGGAGCTGTTTTTT.

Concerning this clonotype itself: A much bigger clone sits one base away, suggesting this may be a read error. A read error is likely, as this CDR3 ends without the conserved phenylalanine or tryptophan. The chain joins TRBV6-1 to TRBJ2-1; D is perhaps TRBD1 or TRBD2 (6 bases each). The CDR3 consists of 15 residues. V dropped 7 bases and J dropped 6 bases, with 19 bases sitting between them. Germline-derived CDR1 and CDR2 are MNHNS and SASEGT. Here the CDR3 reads CASNDQGGGGNEQFV. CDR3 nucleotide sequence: TGTGCCAGCAACGACCAAGGAGGGGGAGGCAATGAGCAGTTCGTC.

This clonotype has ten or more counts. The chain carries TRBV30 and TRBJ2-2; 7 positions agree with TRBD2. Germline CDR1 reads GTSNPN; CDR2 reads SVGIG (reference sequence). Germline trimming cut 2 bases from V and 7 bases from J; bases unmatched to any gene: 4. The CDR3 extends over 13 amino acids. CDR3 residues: CAWSPTGGGELFF. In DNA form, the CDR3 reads TGTGCCTGGAGTCCCACGGGGGGCGGGGAGCTGTTTTTT.

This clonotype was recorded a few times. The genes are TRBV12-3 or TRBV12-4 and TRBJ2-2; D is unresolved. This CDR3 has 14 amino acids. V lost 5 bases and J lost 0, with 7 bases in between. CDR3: CASSTDANTGELFF. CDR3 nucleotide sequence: TGTGCCAGCAGTACAGACGCGAACACCGGGGAGCTGTTTTTT.

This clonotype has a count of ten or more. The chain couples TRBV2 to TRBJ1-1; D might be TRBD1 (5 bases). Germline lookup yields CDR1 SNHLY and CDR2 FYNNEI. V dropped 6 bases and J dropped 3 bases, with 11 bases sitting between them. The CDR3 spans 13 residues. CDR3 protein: CASRRGRDTEAFF. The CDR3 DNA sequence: TGTGCCAGCAGAAGGGGACGGGACACTGAAGCTTTCTTT.

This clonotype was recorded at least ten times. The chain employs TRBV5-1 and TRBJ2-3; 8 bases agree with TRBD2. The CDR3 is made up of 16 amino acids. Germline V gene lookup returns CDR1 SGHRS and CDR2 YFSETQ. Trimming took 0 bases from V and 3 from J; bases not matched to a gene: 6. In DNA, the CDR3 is TGCGCCAGCAGCTTGGGAGCGGGAGTTCGGACAGATACGCAGTATTTT. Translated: CASSLGAGVRTDTQYF.

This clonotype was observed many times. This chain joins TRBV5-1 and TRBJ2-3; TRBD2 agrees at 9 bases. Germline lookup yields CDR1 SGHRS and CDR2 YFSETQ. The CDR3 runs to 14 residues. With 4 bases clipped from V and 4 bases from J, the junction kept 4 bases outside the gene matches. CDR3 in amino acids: CASSLGLASDTQYF. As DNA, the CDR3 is TGCGCCAGCAGCCTAGGACTAGCGTCAGATACGCAGTATTTT. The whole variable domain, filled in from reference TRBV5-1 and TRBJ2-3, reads KAGVTQTPRYLIKTRGQQVTLSCSPISGHRSVSWYQQTPGQGLQFLFEYFSETQRNKGNFPGRFSGRQFSNSRSEMNVSTLELGDSALYLCASSLGLASDTQYFGPGTRLTVL.

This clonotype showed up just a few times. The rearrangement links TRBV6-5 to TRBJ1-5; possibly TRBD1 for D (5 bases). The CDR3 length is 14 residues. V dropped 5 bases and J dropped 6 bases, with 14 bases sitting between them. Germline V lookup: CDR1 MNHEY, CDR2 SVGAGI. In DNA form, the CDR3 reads TGTGCCAGCAGTAGGACGGGGGGGGTTCAGCCCCAGCATTTT. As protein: CASSRTGGVQPQHF.

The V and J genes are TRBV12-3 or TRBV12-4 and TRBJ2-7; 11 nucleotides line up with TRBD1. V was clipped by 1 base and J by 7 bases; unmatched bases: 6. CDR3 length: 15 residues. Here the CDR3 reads CASSLGGDRGFEQYF. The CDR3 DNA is TGTGCCAGCAGTTTAGGGGGGGACAGGGGGTTTGAGCAGTACTTC.

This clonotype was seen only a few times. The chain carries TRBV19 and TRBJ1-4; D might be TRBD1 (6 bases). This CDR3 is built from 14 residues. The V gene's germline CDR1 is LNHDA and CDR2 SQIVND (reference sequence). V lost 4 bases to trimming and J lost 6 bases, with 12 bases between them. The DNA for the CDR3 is TGTGCCAGTAGTAAGCAGGGGAAGTATGAAAAACTGTTTTTT. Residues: CASSKQGKYEKLFF. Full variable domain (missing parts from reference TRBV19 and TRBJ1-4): DGGITQSPKYLFRKEGQNVTLSCEQNLNHDAMYWYRQDPGQGLRLIYYSQIVNDFQKGDIAEGYSVSREKKESFPLTVTSAQKNPTAFYLCASSKQGKYEKLFFGSGTQLSVL.

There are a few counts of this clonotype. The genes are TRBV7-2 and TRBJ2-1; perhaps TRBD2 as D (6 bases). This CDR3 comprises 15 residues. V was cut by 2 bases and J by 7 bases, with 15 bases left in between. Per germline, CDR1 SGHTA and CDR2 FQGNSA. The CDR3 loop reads CASSLWAGTRNEQFF. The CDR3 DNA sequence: TGTGCCAGCAGCTTATGGGCGGGAACTCGGAATGAGCAGTTCTTC.

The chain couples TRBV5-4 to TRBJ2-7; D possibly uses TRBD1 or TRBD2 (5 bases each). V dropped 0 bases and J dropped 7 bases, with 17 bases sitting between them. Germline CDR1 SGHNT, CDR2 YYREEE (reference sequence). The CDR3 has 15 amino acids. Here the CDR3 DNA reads TGTGCCAGCAGCTTGGACGGGACGGGCGGCTCGGAGCAGTACTTC. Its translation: CASSLDGTGGSEQYF.

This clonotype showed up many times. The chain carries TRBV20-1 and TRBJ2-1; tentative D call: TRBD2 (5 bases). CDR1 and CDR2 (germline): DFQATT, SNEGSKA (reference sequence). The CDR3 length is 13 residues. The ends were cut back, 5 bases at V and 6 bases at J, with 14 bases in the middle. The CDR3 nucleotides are TGCAGTGCTCCACTAGACGTTGGCAATGAGCAGTTCTTC. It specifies CSAPLDVGNEQFF.

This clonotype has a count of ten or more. CDR3 sequence: CSARVDPGALGTGELFF. As DNA, the CDR3 is TGCAGTGCTAGAGTGGATCCGGGAGCGCTCGGAACCGGGGAGCTGTTTTTT. The chain has TRBV20-1 and TRBJ2-2; D is perhaps TRBD2 (6 bases). Germline-derived CDR1 and CDR2 are DFQATT and SNEGSKA (reference sequence). CDR3 length: 17 residues. Trimming took 1 base from V and 5 from J, leaving 20 bases between them.

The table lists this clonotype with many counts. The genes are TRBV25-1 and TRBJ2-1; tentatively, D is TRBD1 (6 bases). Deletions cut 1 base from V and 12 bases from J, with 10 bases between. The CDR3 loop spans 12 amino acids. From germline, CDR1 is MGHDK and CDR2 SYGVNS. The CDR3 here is CASSEWGPGQFF. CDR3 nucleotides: TGTGCCAGCAGTGAATGGGGGCCGGGGCAGTTCTTC. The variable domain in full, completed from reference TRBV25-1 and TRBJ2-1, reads EADIYQTPRYLVIGTGKKITLECSQTMGHDKMYWYQQDPGMELHLIHYSYGVNSTEKGDLSSESTVSRIRTEHFPLTLESARPSHTSQYLCASSEWGPGQFFGPGTRLTVL.

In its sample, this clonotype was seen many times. CDR3 DNA: TGCAGCGTTGCTAGCGGGAGAGGAGTATCAGATACGCAGTATTTT. It translates to CSVASGRGVSDTQYF. The chain combines TRBV29-1 with TRBJ2-3, with 10 bases aligning to TRBD2. J lost 4 bases, V lost 4 bases, and 8 bases had no gene match. The length of the CDR3 is 15 residues. The germline V gene encodes CDR1 SQVTM and CDR2 ANQGSEA.

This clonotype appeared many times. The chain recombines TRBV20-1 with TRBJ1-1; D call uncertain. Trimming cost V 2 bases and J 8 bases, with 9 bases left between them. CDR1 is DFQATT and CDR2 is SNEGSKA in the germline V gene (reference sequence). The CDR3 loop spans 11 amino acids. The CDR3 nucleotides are TGCAGTGCTAGACTCGGGGTAGAAGCTTTCTTT. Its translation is CSARLGVEAFF.

CDR3: CASSLSFEAGGLGSYNEQFF. Here the CDR3 DNA reads TGCGCCAGCAGCTTGAGTTTCGAAGCGGGAGGGCTGGGTTCCTACAATGAGCAGTTCTTC. The V call is TRBV5-1, the J call TRBJ2-1; 10 positions match TRBD2. The V and J ends lost 1 base and 1 base, in that order; junction bases with no gene match: 14. CDR1 and CDR2 from the germline V gene are SGHRS and YFSETQ. The CDR3 sequence is 20 residues long.

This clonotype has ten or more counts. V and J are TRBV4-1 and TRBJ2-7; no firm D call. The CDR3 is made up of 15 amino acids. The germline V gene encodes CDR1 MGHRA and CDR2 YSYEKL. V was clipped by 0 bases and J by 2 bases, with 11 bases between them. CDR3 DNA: TGCGCCAGCAGCCAAGATCCGCTTGACGCCTACGAGCAGTACTTC. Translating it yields CASSQDPLDAYEQYF.

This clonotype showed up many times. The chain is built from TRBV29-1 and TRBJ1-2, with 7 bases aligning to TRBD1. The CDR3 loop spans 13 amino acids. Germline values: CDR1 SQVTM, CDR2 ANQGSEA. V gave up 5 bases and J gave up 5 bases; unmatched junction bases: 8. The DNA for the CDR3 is TGCAGCGTTTCTCCGGGACAGCCATATGGCTACACCTTC. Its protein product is CSVSPGQPYGYTF.